This T cell receptor (beta chain) was documented in a study of shared clonotypes between healthy human individuals. This CDR3 contains 16 residues. Trimming cost V 1 base and J 2 bases; bases outside gene matches: 8. CDR1 and CDR2 from the germline V gene are SEHNR and FQNEAQ (reference sequence). Several immunoSEQ plates received, in even portions, the genomic DNA of each subset. Assay: immunoSEQ multiplex PCR; the TCRdb copy retains only in-frame clones and omits some. The data hold 1,400,000 or so clones, with approximately 98.5% observed a single time. The specimen sequenced was naive CD4+ T cells sorted from blood. Subset in this sample: CD45RA+ positively selected. This receptor was identified in a man under 40 in good health. This rearrangement joins TRBV7-9 to TRBJ2-7; 7 bases match TRBD2. The CDR3 spells CASSLGFGLAAYEQYF. CDR3 DNA: TGTGCCAGCAGCTTAGGATTCGGTCTAGCGGCCTACGAGCAGTACTTC.